These 32 T cell receptor beta chains were all obtained from the same sample, sequenced in a study of beta chain features in type 1 diabetes. Regarding the study as a whole: TCRB CDR3 length was moderately but significantly reduced in all four CD4+ subsets of Type 1 diabetes patients.

No antigen has been identified for these receptors. The sequenced template was cDNA made from the entire isolated RNA. Clones were read by immunoSEQ multiplex PCR, and TCRdb kept only the in-frame ones, dropping some. The table has hundreds of thousands of clones, over 13% seen once; the top ten hold just under 0.04%. Sequenced input: naive CD4+ T cells from blood. These TCRs come from a man aged 18-30 years with type 1 diabetes.

CDR3 loop: CASSLGKGYEQYF. DNA for the CDR3: TGTGCCAGCAGTTTAGGGAAGGGATACGAGCAGTACTTC. The chain has TRBV28 and TRBJ2-7; the D is unclear. The CDR3 loop spans 13 amino acids. With 2 bases removed from V and 4 bases from J, the gap between germline ends came to 9 bases. CDR1 MDHEN and CDR2 SYDVKM come from the germline V gene.

This clone was seen more than once but under ten times. The gene calls are TRBV30 and TRBJ1-5; D possibly corresponds to TRBD1 (5 bases). Germline V CDR1 and CDR2: GTSNPN, SVGIG (reference sequence). This CDR3 has 14 amino acids. V gave up 4 bases and J gave up 0 bases, with 10 bases separating them. DNA for the CDR3: TGTGCCTGGACTTTGGGGGGTAGCAATCAGCCCCAGCATTTT. Translated, it gives CAWTLGGSNQPQHF.

Only a few counts were recorded for this clone. The genes are TRBV6-1 and TRBJ2-5; 7 bases line up with TRBD1. The germline V gene has CDR1 MNHNS and CDR2 SASEGT. J was trimmed by 1 base and V by 11 bases; bases with no gene match: 7. CDR3 size: 13 residues. CDR3 DNA: TGTGCCGCAGGGGGTGCGGCCCAAGAGACCCAGTACTTC. Translation: CAAGGAAQETQYF.

This clone was seen more than once but under ten times. The chain recombines TRBV6-5 with TRBJ2-1; no reliable D call. V shed 2 bases and J shed 3 bases, with 14 bases lying between them. Germline V gene lookup returns CDR1 MNHEY and CDR2 SVGAGI. The CDR3 is made up of 16 amino acids. The CDR3 region has the DNA TGTGCCAGCAGTTACGGCACTGGACGGCTCTACAATGAGCAGTTCTTC. This gives the protein CASSYGTGRLYNEQFF.

This chain connects TRBV14 to TRBJ2-7, with 8 bases aligning to TRBD1. CDR3 length: 14 residues. Germline values: CDR1 SGHDN, CDR2 FVKESK. The V segment lost 2 bases and the J segment 5 bases; nucleotides outside the gene matches: 5. CDR3 sequence reads: CASSQQGAVHEQYF. CDR3 nucleotides: TGTGCCAGCAGCCAACAGGGGGCTGTCCACGAGCAGTACTTC.

The J gene is TRBJ1-2, the V gene TRBV2; D unclear. Germline values: CDR1 SNHLY, CDR2 FYNNEI. CDR3 length equals 11 residues. CDR3 in DNA: TGTACCAAACGGGAAGGAAGGGGCTACACCTTC. As protein: CTKREGRGYTF.

This chain uses TRBV11-2 with TRBJ1-4; 7 nucleotides line up with TRBD1. Trimming cost V 2 bases and J 4 bases; bases outside gene matches: 7. In germline, CDR1 is SGHAT, CDR2 FQNNGV. The CDR3 totals 16 residues. The CDR3 loop is CASSLTLGQHNEKLFF. CDR3 nucleotides: TGTGCCAGCAGCTTAACCCTGGGACAGCATAATGAAAAACTGTTTTTT.

CDR3 DNA sequence: TGTGCCTGGAGTGGAGGGGGCACCGGGGAGCTGTTTTTT. Translating it yields CAWSGGGTGELFF. The rearrangement joins TRBV30 to TRBJ2-2, with D possibly matching TRBD1 (6 bases). The CDR3 loop spans 13 amino acids. Germline V gene sequence: CDR1 GTSNPN, CDR2 SVGIG (reference sequence). Trimming took off 1 base at V and 4 bases at J, with 7 bases between the two ends.

In this sample, this clone turned up a few times. The V gene is TRBV4-1, the J gene TRBJ2-2, with TRBD1 matching over 9 bases. Unmatched junction bases numbered 6, after V lost 4 bases and J lost 3 bases. This CDR3 contains 16 residues. Germline lookup yields CDR1 MGHRA and CDR2 YSYEKL. The CDR3 loop reads CASSPRTGADTGELFF. The CDR3 nucleotides are TGCGCCAGCAGCCCCCGGACAGGGGCGGACACCGGGGAGCTGTTTTTT.

This chain links TRBV14 with TRBJ2-1; 12 positions match TRBD2. The CDR3 is 21 amino acids. Trimming at V came to 0 bases and at J to 4 bases, leaving 16 bases not matched to a gene. Germline loops: CDR1 SGHDN, CDR2 FVKESK. CDR3 sequence reads: CASSQDHGTSGYPRYYNEQFF. As DNA, the CDR3 is TGTGCCAGCAGCCAAGATCATGGGACTAGCGGGTATCCTAGATATTACAATGAGCAGTTCTTC.

V gene TRBV9 combines with J gene TRBJ2-5; 7 nucleotides agree with TRBD1. J was trimmed by 5 bases and V by 3 bases; bases with no gene match: 10. CDR1 SGDLS and CDR2 YYNGEE come from the germline V gene. The CDR3 covers 15 residues. Here the CDR3 DNA reads TGTGCCAGCAGCGGCAGGGGGAGCGGCGGGGAGACCCAGTACTTC. This sequence encodes CASSGRGSGGETQYF.

This clone was seen more than once but under ten times. The chain joins TRBV7-2 to TRBJ2-1; 10 nucleotides agree with TRBD1. CDR1 is SGHTA and CDR2 is FQGNSA in the germline V gene. The CDR3 is 13 residues long. The ends lost 5 bases at V and 6 bases at J; junction bases unmatched: 1. CDR3 coding DNA: TGTGCCAGCAGCGGGGACAGGGGCAATGAGCAGTTCTTC. Translation gives CASSGDRGNEQFF.

This chain joins TRBV27 and TRBJ2-3; D is tentatively TRBD1 or TRBD2 (5 bases each). V was clipped by 10 bases and J by 1 base, with 30 bases between them. The germline CDR1 and CDR2 sequences are MNHEY and SMNVEV (reference sequence). This CDR3 spans 19 amino acids. In nucleotides, the CDR3 is TGTGCCACCAACAGGAACCGGGGAAACAGCTTGGGAGGCACAGATACGCAGTATTTT. It yields the protein CATNRNRGNSLGGTDTQYF.

The chain combines TRBV28 with TRBJ2-3, with 12 bases lining up with TRBD2. This CDR3 is built from 16 residues. The germline V gene has CDR1 MDHEN and CDR2 SYDVKM. Unmatched junction bases numbered 5, after V lost 6 bases and J lost 1 base. The CDR3 bases are TGTGCCAGCAGCCCTCTAGCGGGGGGGCGCACAGATACGCAGTATTTT. This codes for CASSPLAGGRTDTQYF.

This clone was picked up a small number of times. The chain has TRBV28 and TRBJ2-7; D gene uncertain. Germline V gene data show CDR1 as MDHEN and CDR2 as SYDVKM. The CDR3 loop spans 11 amino acids. V dropped 9 bases and J dropped 3 bases, with 9 bases sitting between them. The CDR3, as DNA: TGTGCCAGTGCGAGGTACTACGAGCAGTACTTC. Residues: CASARYYEQYF. The variable domain in full, completed from reference TRBV28 and TRBJ2-7, reads DVKVTQSSRYLVKRTGEKVFLECVQDMDHENMFWYRQDPGLGLRLIYFSYDVKMKEKGDIPEGYSVSREKKERFSLILESASTNQTSMYLCASARYYEQYFGPGTRLTVT.

The gene calls are TRBV9 and TRBJ1-2; 10 positions match TRBD1. The CDR3 is 16 residues long. The germline CDR1 and CDR2 sequences are SGDLS and YYNGEE. The V and J ends lost 4 bases and 7 bases, in that order; junction bases with no gene match: 13. For the CDR3, the DNA is TGTGCCAGCAGCCCAAATCCTACCGGGACAGGGGTTGGCTACACCTTC. It specifies CASSPNPTGTGVGYTF.

The J gene is TRBJ1-1, the V gene TRBV7-2; TRBD1 matches at 7 bases. J was trimmed by 3 bases and V by 2 bases; bases with no gene match: 3. CDR3 length: 14 amino acids. Per germline, CDR1 SGHTA and CDR2 FQGNSA. The CDR3 DNA reads TGTGCCAGCAGCTTAAGACAGGGTGACACTGAAGCTTTCTTT. Translation gives CASSLRQGDTEAFF.

This chain uses TRBV7-3 with TRBJ1-1; D remains unclear. With 2 bases removed from V and 6 bases from J, the gap between germline ends came to 13 bases. CDR1 and CDR2 from the germline V gene are SGHTA and FQGTGA. CDR3 size: 14 residues. The CDR3 DNA reads as TGTGCCAGCAGCTTAGAAGTCCTCAGCGCTGAAGCTTTCTTT. Amino acid sequence: CASSLEVLSAEAFF.

The chain couples TRBV30 to TRBJ1-2, with a possible D match to TRBD1 (5 bases). V was clipped by 3 bases and J by 8 bases, with 19 bases between them. Germline V gives CDR1 GTSNPN, CDR2 SVGIG (reference sequence). The CDR3 loop spans 14 amino acids. The CDR3 region is CAWRGVVSSGGYTF. CDR3 nucleotide sequence: TGTGCCTGGAGAGGGGTCGTAAGTTCGGGCGGCTACACCTTC.

This chain uses TRBV30 with TRBJ1-2; D gene unclear. The CDR3 loop spans 11 amino acids. The germline V gene has CDR1 GTSNPN and CDR2 SVGIG (reference sequence). V was cut by 2 bases and J by 7 bases, with 8 bases left in between. The CDR3 loop reads CAWSNWSGYTF. CDR3 in DNA: TGTGCCTGGAGTAATTGGAGTGGCTACACCTTC.

The chain uses TRBV18 and TRBJ2-2, with D tentatively TRBD1 (5 bases). The length of the CDR3 is 16 residues. The germline V gene has CDR1 KGHSH and CDR2 LQKENI. Trimming shortened V by 8 bases and J by 1 base, and 17 bases separated the two germline ends. The CDR3 DNA reads as TGTGCCAGCCCCCTTTCGGGCAGGGTGAACACCGGGGAGCTGTTTTTT. Translating gives CASPLSGRVNTGELFF.

The sample holds a few counts of this clone. The chain has TRBV5-1 and TRBJ2-1; maybe TRBD1 (6 bases). Germline V gene lookup returns CDR1 SGHRS and CDR2 YFSETQ. CDR3 length: 14 amino acids. The V gene lost 0 bases and the J gene lost 2 bases, with 6 bases spanning the gap. The CDR3 DNA reads TGCGCCAGCAGCTTGGGGGACACCTACAATGAGCAGTTCTTC. As protein: CASSLGDTYNEQFF.

Note on this clone: The same CDR3 is also encoded by other DNA sequences in this sample. The chain employs TRBV2 and TRBJ2-5; the D is unclear. Deletions cut 3 bases from V and 4 bases from J, with 3 bases between. This CDR3 has 11 amino acids. The germline V gene encodes CDR1 SNHLY and CDR2 FYNNEI. The CDR3 DNA reads as TGTGCCAGCAGTGAGGTAGAGACCCAGTACTTC. Protein: CASSEVETQYF.

The chain carries TRBV4-2 and TRBJ2-7; D possibly corresponds to TRBD1 (6 bases). Trimming took off 4 bases at V and 2 bases at J, with 18 bases between the two ends. Germline V gene lookup returns CDR1 LGHNA and CDR2 YNFKEQ. The CDR3 consists of 16 residues. The DNA for the CDR3 is TGTGCCAGCAGCCCGCAGGACAGAGCGCTGGCCTACGAGCAGTACTTC. Its translation: CASSPQDRALAYEQYF.

The rearrangement links TRBV28 to TRBJ2-1; no clear D gene. This CDR3 is built from 13 residues. Trimming took 7 bases from V and 9 from J, leaving 16 bases between them. Germline CDR1 and CDR2: MDHEN and SYDVKM. The chain's CDR3 is CASTSVGWGEQFF. CDR3 sequence (DNA): TGTGCCAGCACGTCCGTGGGGTGGGGTGAGCAGTTCTTC.

This clone was picked up a small number of times. The genes are TRBV30 and TRBJ2-6; D uncertain. This CDR3 comprises 15 residues. Trimming left V 4 bases short and J 0 bases short, with 10 bases between. Germline CDR1 and CDR2: GTSNPN and SVGIG (reference sequence). DNA for the CDR3: TGTGCCTGGACCCTTTGGGCCTCTGGGGCCAACGTCCTGACTTTC. It encodes CAWTLWASGANVLTF.

V and J are TRBV30 and TRBJ1-1; D unresolved. The CDR3 totals 12 residues. Trimming left V 0 bases short and J 11 bases short, with 13 bases between. The germline V gene has CDR1 GTSNPN and CDR2 SVGIG (reference sequence). CDR3 nucleotides: TGTGCCTGGAGTGTTCGCGTGTTGCGGGCTTTCTTT. Translated: CAWSVRVLRAFF.

The chain combines TRBV28 with TRBJ2-7, with 8 bases aligning to TRBD1. Per germline, CDR1 MDHEN and CDR2 SYDVKM. The CDR3 totals 14 residues. J was trimmed by 0 bases and V by 5 bases; bases with no gene match: 3. CDR3 nucleotides: TGTGCCAGCAGTCTGACAGGGGACTCCTACGAGCAGTACTTC. It encodes CASSLTGDSYEQYF.

V usage is TRBV5-1 and J usage is TRBJ2-5, with 7 bases fitting TRBD2. V was pared by 3 bases and J by 5 bases, with 4 bases of the junction left unmatched. The CDR3 is 13 amino acids. Germline V lookup: CDR1 SGHRS, CDR2 YFSETQ. This CDR3 reads CASSSGLSETQYF. The CDR3 DNA is TGCGCCAGCAGCTCGGGACTATCGGAGACCCAGTACTTC. The whole variable domain, filled in from reference TRBV5-1 and TRBJ2-5, reads KAGVTQTPRYLIKTRGQQVTLSCSPISGHRSVSWYQQTPGQGLQFLFEYFSETQRNKGNFPGRFSGRQFSNSRSEMNVSTLELGDSALYLCASSSGLSETQYFGPGTRLLVL.

This clone has more than one count but fewer than ten. This chain links TRBV9 with TRBJ2-1; 9 bases line up with TRBD2. This CDR3 region has 15 residues. Germline CDR1 is SGDLS and CDR2 is YYNGEE. The junction had 7 bases not matched to a gene; V was cut back by 0 bases and J by 9 bases. The CDR3 loop is CASSVVGGGAVEQFF. The CDR3 nucleotides read TGTGCCAGCAGCGTAGTTGGCGGGGGGGCCGTTGAGCAGTTCTTC.

V usage is TRBV6-5 and J usage is TRBJ2-7; D ambiguous. Germline V gene sequence: CDR1 MNHEY, CDR2 SVGAGI. V lost 4 bases to trimming and J lost 4 bases, with 14 bases between them. This CDR3 has 14 amino acids. CDR3: CASSFDPVRYEQYF. In nucleotides, the CDR3 is TGTGCCAGCAGTTTCGACCCAGTCCGGTACGAGCAGTACTTC.

This clone was observed a few times. The same CDR3 also results from other DNA sequences found in this sample. The rearrangement uses TRBV9 and TRBJ1-1; D gene uncertain. CDR1 is SGDLS and CDR2 is YYNGEE in the germline V gene. CDR3 length: 15 amino acids. V was clipped by 0 bases and J by 0 bases, with 9 bases between them. The CDR3 loop reads CASSVAERMNTEAFF. The DNA for the CDR3 is TGTGCCAGCAGCGTAGCGGAACGAATGAACACTGAAGCTTTCTTT.